This T cell receptor beta chain stems from a study of blood T cell repertoires in COVID-19. Germline V gives CDR1 SGHDN, CDR2 FVKESK. The CDR3 extends over 16 amino acids. Trimming stripped 0 bases from V and 9 bases from J, with 20 bases between. Some clones are missing from TCRdb's copy, which holds only in-frame ones; the method was immunoSEQ multiplex PCR. The sample lists 160,000 or so clones, less than 85% seen once, with 8.1% in the top ten. This chain joins TRBV14 and TRBJ1-2; D not certain. This TCR came from a woman aged 60-70 years with COVID-19, enrolled during active disease. The sample was peripheral blood. CDR3: CASSQDLDRTARSYTF. In DNA, the CDR3 is TGTGCCAGCAGCCAAGATCTTGATCGCACAGCCCGAAGCTACACCTTC.